This is a list of T cell receptor beta chains from one sample in a study of cytomegalovirus exposure and HLA in healthy donors. Measured with immunoSEQ multiplex PCR; TCRdb has only the in-frame clones, and not every one. The sample lists under 95,000 clones, about three quarters occurring once. The source material was PBMCs. These receptors all stem from a male donor in good health and CMV-seronegative. Both conserved end residues are part of each CDR3. The D gene is left open where the match is weak.

CDR3 protein: CASGLVQGNVYNQPQHF
CDR3 length: 17
D gene: TRBD1
V gene: TRBV12-5

CDR3 protein: CSSSRQGVDEQYF
CDR3 length: 13
D gene: TRBD1
V gene: TRBV7-9

CDR3 protein: CASSILGTNEKLFF
CDR3 length: 14
D gene: -
V gene: TRBV19

CDR3 protein: CASSFDSEQYF
CDR3 length: 11
D gene: -
V gene: TRBV19

CDR3 protein: CSVTGGTNTEAFF
CDR3 length: 13
D gene: TRBD1
V gene: TRBV29-1

CDR3 protein: CASSPTPTSGRGADTQYF
CDR3 length: 18
D gene: TRBD2
V gene: TRBV5-4

CDR3 protein: CSVDYGISFNEQFF
CDR3 length: 14
D gene: -
V gene: TRBV29-1

CDR3 protein: CASSPRTSGTYEQYF
CDR3 length: 15
D gene: TRBD2
V gene: TRBV19

CDR3 protein: CASSLNFRDTEAFF
CDR3 length: 14
D gene: -
V gene: TRBV5-1

CDR3 protein: CASSPGAQETQYF
CDR3 length: 13
D gene: -
V gene: TRBV19

CDR3 protein: CASSEDHGIYGYTF
CDR3 length: 14
D gene: -
V gene: TRBV6-1

CDR3 protein: CASSVETSGNLASEQFF
CDR3 length: 17
D gene: TRBD2
V gene: TRBV9

CDR3 protein: CASSYSEEATEAFF
CDR3 length: 14
D gene: -
V gene: TRBV6-6

CDR3 protein: CASSLRDSGGYGYTF
CDR3 length: 15
D gene: TRBD1
V gene: TRBV9

CDR3 protein: CASSSGGAGFTDTQYF
CDR3 length: 16
D gene: -
V gene: TRBV5-6

CDR3 protein: CASSLKVGTDTPFF
CDR3 length: 14
D gene: TRBD1
V gene: TRBV5-1

CDR3 protein: CASSWRQGSPRDEQYF
CDR3 length: 16
D gene: TRBD1
V gene: TRBV4-3

CDR3 protein: CASSYNRDGSPLHF
CDR3 length: 14
D gene: -
V gene: TRBV6-5

CDR3 protein: CASSPISGGNEQFF
CDR3 length: 14
D gene: TRBD2
V gene: TRBV18

CDR3 protein: CASSLRTGEVGYEQYF
CDR3 length: 16
D gene: TRBD1
V gene: TRBV7-2

CDR3 protein: CASSFPLNTEAFF
CDR3 length: 13
D gene: -
V gene: TRBV28

CDR3 protein: CASSRPGGEIGRNEQFF
CDR3 length: 17
D gene: TRBD2
V gene: TRBV28

CDR3 protein: CASSQGQGGNQPQHF
CDR3 length: 15
D gene: TRBD1
V gene: TRBV5-1

CDR3 protein: CASSLPSNSYNEQFF
CDR3 length: 15
D gene: -
V gene: TRBV5-6

CDR3 protein: CASSPSGSEQYF
CDR3 length: 12
D gene: -
V gene: TRBV6-5

CDR3 protein: CASSPPQGMVYEQYF
CDR3 length: 15
D gene: -
V gene: TRBV7-9

CDR3 protein: CASSQGLAGGEKLFF
CDR3 length: 15
D gene: -
V gene: TRBV4-1

CDR3 protein: CASSLGRVDTEAFF
CDR3 length: 14
D gene: -
V gene: TRBV28

CDR3 protein: CASSQGGEQFF
CDR3 length: 11
D gene: -
V gene: TRBV4-2

CDR3 protein: CARDQGKETQYF
CDR3 length: 12
D gene: -
V gene: TRBV6-5

CDR3 protein: CATSRYTLTENYGYTF
CDR3 length: 16
D gene: -
V gene: TRBV15

CDR3 protein: CASSPEGPTTDTQYF
CDR3 length: 15
D gene: -
V gene: TRBV5-1

CDR3 protein: CASSPGTSGITDTQYF
CDR3 length: 16
D gene: TRBD2
V gene: TRBV5-1

CDR3 protein: CASSLGGLSSYEQYF
CDR3 length: 15
D gene: -
V gene: TRBV5-4

CDR3 protein: CASSPDREGGEQFF
CDR3 length: 14
D gene: TRBD1
V gene: TRBV5-1

CDR3 protein: CASGLDRVEAFF
CDR3 length: 12
D gene: TRBD1
V gene: TRBV7-9

CDR3 protein: CASSLMGHNNSPLHF
CDR3 length: 15
D gene: -
V gene: TRBV7-2

CDR3 protein: CASSLGGWGPGNTIYF
CDR3 length: 16
D gene: -
V gene: TRBV7-2